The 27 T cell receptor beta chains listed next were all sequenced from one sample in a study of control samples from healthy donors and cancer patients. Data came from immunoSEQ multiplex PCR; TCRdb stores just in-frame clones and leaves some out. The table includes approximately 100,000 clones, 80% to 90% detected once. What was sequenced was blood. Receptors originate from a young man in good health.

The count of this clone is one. The CDR3 region is CASSQDNAREGGNEQFF. CDR3 bases: TGTGCCAGCAGCCAAGATAACGCGCGGGAGGGGGGCAATGAGCAGTTCTTC. The chain recombines TRBV4-2 with TRBJ2-1; TRBD2 agrees at 9 bases. V trimming: 0 bases; J trimming: 6 bases; junction bases outside the gene matches: 9. Germline CDR1 is LGHNA and CDR2 is YNFKEQ. The CDR3 runs to 17 residues.

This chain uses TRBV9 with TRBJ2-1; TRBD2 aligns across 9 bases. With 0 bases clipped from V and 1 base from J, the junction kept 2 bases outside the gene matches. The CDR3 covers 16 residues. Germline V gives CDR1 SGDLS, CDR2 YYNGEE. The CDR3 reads CASSVAAGGSYNEQFF. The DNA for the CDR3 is TGTGCCAGCAGCGTAGCAGCGGGAGGTTCCTACAATGAGCAGTTCTTC.

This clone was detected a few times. The CDR3: CASRARTGETQYF. The CDR3 DNA is TGTGCCAGCAGGGCAAGGACCGGGGAGACCCAGTACTTC. The chain employs TRBV6-4 and TRBJ2-5; D unresolved. The CDR3 has 13 amino acids. V was pared by 6 bases and J by 5 bases, with 13 bases between. Germline values: CDR1 MRHNA, CDR2 SNTAGT.

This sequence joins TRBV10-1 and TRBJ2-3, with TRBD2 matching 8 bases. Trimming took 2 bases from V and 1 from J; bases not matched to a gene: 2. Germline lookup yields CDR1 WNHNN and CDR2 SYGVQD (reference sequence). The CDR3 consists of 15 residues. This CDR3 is CASSEPGLGTDTQYF. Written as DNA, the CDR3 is TGCGCCAGCAGTGAGCCGGGACTAGGCACAGATACGCAGTATTTT.

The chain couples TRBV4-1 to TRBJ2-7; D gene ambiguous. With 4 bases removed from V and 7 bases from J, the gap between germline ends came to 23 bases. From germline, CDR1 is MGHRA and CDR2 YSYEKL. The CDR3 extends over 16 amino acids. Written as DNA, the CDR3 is TGCGCCAGCAGCCCTAACCTGGACGGTGGTGATGGTGAGCAGTACTTC. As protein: CASSPNLDGGDGEQYF.

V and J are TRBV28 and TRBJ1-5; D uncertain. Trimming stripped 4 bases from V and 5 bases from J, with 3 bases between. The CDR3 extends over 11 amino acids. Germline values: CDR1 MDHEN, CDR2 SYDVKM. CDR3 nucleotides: TGTGCCAGCAGTTCCGATCAGCCCCAGCATTTT. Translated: CASSSDQPQHF.

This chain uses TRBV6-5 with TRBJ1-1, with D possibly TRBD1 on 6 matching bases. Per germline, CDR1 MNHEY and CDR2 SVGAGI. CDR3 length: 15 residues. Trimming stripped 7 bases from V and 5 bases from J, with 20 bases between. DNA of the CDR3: TGTGCCAGCATACAATACAGGGCTTTGGGGACTGAAGCTTTCTTT. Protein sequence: CASIQYRALGTEAFF.

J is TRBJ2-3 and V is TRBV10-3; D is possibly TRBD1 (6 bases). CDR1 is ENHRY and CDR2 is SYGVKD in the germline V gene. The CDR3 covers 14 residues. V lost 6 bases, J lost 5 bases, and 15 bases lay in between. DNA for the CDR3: TGTGCCATCAGCCGACAGGAGTTAAAAGATACGCAGTATTTT. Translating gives CAISRQELKDTQYF.

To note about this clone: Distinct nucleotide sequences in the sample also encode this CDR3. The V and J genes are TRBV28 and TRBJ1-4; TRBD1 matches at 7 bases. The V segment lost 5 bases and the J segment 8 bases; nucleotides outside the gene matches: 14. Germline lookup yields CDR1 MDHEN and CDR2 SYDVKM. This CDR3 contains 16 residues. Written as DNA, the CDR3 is TGTGCCAGCAGTCCCACACGACAGGGCCCGGCGGAAAAACTGTTTTTT. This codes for CASSPTRQGPAEKLFF.

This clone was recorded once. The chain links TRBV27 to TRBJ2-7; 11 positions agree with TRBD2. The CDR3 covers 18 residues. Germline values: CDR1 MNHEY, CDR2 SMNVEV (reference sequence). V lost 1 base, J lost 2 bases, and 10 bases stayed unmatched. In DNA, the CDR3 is TGTGCCAGCAGTTTATACAGGACTAGCGGGTTAGGAGCCTACGAGCAGTACTTC. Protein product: CASSLYRTSGLGAYEQYF.

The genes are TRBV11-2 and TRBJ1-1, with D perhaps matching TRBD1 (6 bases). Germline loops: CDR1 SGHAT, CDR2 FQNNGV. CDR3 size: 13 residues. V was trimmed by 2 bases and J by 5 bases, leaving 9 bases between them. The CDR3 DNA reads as TGTGCCAGCAGCTTACAAAGGGGGACTGAAGCTTTCTTT. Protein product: CASSLQRGTEAFF.

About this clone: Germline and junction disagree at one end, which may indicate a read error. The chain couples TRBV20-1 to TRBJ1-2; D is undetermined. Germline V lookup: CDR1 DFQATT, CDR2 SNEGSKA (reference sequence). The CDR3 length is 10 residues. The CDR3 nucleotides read TGCAGTGCCAGAGACTATGGCTACACCTTC. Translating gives CSARDYGYTF.

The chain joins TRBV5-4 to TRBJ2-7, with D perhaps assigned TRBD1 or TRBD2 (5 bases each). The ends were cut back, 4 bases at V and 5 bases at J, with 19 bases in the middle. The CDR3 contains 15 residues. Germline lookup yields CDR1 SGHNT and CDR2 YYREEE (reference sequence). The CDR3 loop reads CASSPGTGWGNEQYF. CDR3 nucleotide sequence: TGTGCCAGCAGCCCTGGGACGGGCTGGGGTAACGAGCAGTACTTC.

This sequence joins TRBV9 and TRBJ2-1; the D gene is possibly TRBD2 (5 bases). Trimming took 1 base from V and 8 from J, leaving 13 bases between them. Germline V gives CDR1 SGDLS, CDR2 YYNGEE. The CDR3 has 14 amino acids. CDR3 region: CASSVLGGSDEQFF. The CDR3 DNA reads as TGTGCCAGCAGCGTATTAGGAGGAAGCGATGAGCAGTTCTTC. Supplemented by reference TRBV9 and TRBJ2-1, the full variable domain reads DSGVTQTPKHLITATGQRVTLRCSPRSGDLSVYWYQQSLDQGLQFLIQYYNGEERAKGNILERFSAQQFPDLHSELNLSSLELGDSALYFCASSVLGGSDEQFFGPGTRLTVL.

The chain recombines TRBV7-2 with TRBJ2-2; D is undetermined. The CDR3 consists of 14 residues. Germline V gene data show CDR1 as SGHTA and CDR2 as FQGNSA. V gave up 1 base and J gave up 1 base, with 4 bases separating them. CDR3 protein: CASSLVGNTGELFF. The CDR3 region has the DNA TGTGCCAGCAGCTTAGTGGGGAACACCGGGGAGCTGTTTTTT.

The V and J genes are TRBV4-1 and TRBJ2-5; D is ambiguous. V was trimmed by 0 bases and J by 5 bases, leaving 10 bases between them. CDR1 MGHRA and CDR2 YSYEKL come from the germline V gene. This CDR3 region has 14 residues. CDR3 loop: CASSQDFRVETQYF. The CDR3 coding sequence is TGCGCCAGCAGCCAAGATTTCCGTGTGGAGACCCAGTACTTC.

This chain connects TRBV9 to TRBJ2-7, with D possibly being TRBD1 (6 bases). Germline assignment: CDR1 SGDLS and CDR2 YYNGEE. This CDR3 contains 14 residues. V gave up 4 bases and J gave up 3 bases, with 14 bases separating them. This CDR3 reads CASSPSTGIYEQYF. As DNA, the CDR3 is TGTGCCAGCAGCCCCTCGACAGGAATCTACGAGCAGTACTTC.

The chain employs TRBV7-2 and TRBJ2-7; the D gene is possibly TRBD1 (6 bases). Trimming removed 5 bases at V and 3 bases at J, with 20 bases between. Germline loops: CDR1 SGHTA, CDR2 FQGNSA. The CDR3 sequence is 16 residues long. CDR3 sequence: CASSAIPGAGNYEQYF. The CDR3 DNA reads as TGTGCCAGCAGCGCGATCCCAGGGGCGGGCAACTACGAGCAGTACTTC.

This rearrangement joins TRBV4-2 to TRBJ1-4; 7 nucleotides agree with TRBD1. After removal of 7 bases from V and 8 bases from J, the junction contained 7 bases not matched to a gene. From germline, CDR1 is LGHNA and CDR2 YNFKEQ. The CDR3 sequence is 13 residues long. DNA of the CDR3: TGTGCCAGCAACCGACAGGGAGGGGAAAAACTGTTTTTT. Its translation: CASNRQGGEKLFF.

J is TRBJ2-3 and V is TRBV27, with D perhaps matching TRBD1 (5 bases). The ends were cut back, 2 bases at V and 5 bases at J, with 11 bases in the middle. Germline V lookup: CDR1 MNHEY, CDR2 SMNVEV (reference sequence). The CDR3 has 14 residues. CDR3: CASSLVRGGDTQYF. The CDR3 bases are TGTGCCAGCAGTTTAGTTAGGGGCGGAGATACGCAGTATTTT.

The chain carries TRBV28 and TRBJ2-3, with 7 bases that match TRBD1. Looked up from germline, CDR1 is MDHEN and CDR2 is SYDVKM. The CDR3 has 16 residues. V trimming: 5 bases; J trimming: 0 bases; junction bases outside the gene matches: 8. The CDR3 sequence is CASSPRQGASTDTQYF. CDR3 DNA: TGTGCCAGCAGTCCGAGACAGGGAGCTAGCACAGATACGCAGTATTTT.

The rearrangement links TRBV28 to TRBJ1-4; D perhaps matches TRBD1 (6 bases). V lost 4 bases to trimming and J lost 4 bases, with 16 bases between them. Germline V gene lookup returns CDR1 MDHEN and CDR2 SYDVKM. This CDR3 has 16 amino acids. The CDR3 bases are TGTGCCAGCAGTTCCCCGACGAGGGGGGATAATGAAAAACTGTTTTTT. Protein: CASSSPTRGDNEKLFF.

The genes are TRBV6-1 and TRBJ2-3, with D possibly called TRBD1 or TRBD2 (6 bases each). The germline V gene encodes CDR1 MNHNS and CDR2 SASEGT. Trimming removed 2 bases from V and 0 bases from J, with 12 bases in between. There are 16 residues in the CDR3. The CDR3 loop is CASSERGAVSTDTQYF. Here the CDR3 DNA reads TGTGCCAGCAGTGAAAGGGGGGCGGTAAGCACAGATACGCAGTATTTT.

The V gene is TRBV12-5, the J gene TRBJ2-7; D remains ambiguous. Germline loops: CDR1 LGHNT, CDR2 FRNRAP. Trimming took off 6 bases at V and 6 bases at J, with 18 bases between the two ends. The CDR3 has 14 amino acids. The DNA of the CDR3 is TGTGCTAGTGGACCAGGACCCCGGCCCGGCGAGCAGTACTTC. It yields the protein CASGPGPRPGEQYF.

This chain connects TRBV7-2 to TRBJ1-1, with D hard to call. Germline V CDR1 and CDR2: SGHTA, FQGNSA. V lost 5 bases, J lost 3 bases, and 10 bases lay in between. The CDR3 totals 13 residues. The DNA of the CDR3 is TGTGCCAGCAGCCGTAACTTAGACACTGAAGCTTTCTTT. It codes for CASSRNLDTEAFF.

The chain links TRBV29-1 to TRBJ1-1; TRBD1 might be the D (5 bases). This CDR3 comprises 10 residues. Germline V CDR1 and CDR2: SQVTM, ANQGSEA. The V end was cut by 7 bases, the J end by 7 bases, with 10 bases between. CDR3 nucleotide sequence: TGCAGCGCCCGCGACAGTGAAGCTTTCTTT. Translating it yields CSARDSEAFF.

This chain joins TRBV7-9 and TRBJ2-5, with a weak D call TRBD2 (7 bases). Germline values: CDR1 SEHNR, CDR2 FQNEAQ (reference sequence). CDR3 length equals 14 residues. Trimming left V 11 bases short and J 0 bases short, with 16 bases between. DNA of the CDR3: TGTGCCTCAAAGGCGGGGGCCAACCAAGAGACCCAGTACTTC. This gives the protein CASKAGANQETQYF.